This TCR beta chain derives from a study of T-cell memory formation after mild COVID-19. TCRdb redid the calling of the 5' RACE reads with MiXCR, one entry per CDR3 protein. The table has some 110,000 distinct CDR3 sequences, 17% seen once. This clonotype appeared many times. Trimming took 2 bases from V and 3 from J; bases not matched to a gene: 5. Germline loops: CDR1 MGHRA, CDR2 YSYEKL. CDR3 length: 15 residues. The receptor was derived from an adult woman who had mild COVID-19 (a few samples of this study predate the infection). Cell type and time point are not known. Input material: PBMCs or a T cell subset sorted from them (not recorded which). The chain is built from TRBV4-1 and TRBJ2-7, with 9 nucleotides matching TRBD2. The chain's CDR3 is CASSQTGLAIYEQYF. Here the CDR3 DNA reads TGCGCCAGCAGCCAAACGGGACTAGCTATCTACGAGCAGTACTTC.